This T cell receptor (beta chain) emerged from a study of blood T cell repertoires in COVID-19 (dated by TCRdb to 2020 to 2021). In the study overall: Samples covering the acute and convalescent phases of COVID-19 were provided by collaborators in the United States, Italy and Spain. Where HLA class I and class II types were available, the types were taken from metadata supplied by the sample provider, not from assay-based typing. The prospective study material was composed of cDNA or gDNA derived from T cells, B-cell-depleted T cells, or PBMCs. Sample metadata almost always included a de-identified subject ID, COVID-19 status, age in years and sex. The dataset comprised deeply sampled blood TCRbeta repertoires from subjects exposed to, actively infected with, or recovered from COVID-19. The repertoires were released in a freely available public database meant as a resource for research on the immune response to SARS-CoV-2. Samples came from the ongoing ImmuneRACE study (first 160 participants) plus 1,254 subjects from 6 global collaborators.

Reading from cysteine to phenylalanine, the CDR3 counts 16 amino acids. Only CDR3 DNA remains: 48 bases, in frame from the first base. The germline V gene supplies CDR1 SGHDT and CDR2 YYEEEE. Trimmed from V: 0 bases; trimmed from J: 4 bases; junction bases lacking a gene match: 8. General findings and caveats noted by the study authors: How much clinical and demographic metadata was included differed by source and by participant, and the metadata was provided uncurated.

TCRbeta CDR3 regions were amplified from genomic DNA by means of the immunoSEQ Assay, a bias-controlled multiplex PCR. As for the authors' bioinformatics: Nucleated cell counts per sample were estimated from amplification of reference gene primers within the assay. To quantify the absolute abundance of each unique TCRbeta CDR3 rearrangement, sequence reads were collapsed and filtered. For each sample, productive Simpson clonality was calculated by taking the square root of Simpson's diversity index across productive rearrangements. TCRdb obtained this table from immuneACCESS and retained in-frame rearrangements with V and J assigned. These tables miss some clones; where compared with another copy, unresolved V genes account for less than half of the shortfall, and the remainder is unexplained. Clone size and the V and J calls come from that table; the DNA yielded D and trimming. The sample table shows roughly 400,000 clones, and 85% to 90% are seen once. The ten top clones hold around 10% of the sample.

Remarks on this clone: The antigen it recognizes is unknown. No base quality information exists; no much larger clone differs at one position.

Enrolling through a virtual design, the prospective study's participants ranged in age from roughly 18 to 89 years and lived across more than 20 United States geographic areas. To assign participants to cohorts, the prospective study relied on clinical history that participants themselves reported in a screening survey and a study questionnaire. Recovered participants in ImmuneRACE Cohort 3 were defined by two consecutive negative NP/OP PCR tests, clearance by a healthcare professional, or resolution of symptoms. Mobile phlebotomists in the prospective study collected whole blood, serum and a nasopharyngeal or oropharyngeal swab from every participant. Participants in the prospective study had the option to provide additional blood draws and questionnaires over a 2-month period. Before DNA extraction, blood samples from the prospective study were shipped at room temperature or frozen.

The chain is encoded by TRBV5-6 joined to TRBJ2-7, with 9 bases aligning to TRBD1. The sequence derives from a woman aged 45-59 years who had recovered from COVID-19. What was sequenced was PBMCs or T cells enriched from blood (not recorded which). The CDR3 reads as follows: CASSLGSGTGIYEQYF. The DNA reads TGTGCCAGCAGCTTGGGGTCCGGGACAGGGATATACGAGCAGTACTTC.